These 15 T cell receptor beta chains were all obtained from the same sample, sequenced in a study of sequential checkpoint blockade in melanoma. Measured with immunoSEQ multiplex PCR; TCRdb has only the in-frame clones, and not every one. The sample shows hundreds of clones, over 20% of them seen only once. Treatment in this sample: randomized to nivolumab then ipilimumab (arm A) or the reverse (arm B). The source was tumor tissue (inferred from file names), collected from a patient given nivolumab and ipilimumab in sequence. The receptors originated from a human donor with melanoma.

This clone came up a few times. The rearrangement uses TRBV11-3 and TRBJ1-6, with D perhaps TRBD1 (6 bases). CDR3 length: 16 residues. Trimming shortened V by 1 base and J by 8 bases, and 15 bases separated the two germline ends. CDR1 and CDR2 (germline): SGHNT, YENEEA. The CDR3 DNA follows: TGTGCCAGCAGCTTAGGAGGTGGGGGGCCGGATTCACCCCTCCACTTT. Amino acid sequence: CASSLGGGGPDSPLHF.

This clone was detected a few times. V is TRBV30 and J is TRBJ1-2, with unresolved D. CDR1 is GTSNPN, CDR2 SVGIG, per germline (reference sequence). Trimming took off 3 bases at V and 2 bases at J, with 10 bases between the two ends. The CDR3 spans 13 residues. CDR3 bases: TGTGCCTGGAGAACGGGCAGAAACTATGGCTACACCTTC. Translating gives CAWRTGRNYGYTF.

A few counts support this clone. CDR3 sequence reads: CASSPLLALETQYF. The DNA for the CDR3 is TGTGCCAGCAGTCCCCTCCTAGCTCTGGAGACCCAGTACTTC. This rearrangement joins TRBV6-8 to TRBJ2-5, with D perhaps TRBD2 (5 bases). V was shortened by 5 bases and J by 5 bases, with 15 bases between the two germline ends. CDR3 length: 14 residues. Germline V lookup: CDR1 MNHGY, CDR2 SAAAGT.

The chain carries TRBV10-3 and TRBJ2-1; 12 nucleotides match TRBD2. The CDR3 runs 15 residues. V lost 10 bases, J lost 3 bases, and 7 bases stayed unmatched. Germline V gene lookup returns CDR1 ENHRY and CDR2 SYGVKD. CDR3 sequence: CATQALAGGYNEQFF. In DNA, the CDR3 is TGTGCCACCCAAGCACTAGCGGGGGGCTACAATGAGCAGTTCTTC.

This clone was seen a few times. The CDR3 sequence: CASSHSGYTGELFF. The CDR3 nucleotides read TGTGCCAGCTCGCATAGCGGGTACACCGGGGAGCTGTTTTTT. This rearrangement joins TRBV6-8 to TRBJ2-2; 7 bases are shared with TRBD2. CDR1 MNHGY and CDR2 SAAAGT come from the germline V gene. With 8 bases clipped from V and 3 bases from J, the junction kept 6 bases outside the gene matches. This CDR3 contains 14 residues.

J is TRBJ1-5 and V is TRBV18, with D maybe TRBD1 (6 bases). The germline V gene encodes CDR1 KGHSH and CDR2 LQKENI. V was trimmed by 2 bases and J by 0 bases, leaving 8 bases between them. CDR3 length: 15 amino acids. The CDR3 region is CASSPGTNSNQPQHF. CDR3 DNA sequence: TGTGCCAGCTCACCAGGGACAAATAGCAATCAGCCCCAGCATTTT.

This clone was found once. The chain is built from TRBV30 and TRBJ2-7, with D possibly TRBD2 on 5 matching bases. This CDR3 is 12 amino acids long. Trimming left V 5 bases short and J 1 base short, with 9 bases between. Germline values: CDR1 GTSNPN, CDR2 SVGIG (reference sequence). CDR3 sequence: CAWGRGSYEQYF. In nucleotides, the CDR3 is TGTGCCTGGGGACGGGGATCCTACGAGCAGTACTTC.

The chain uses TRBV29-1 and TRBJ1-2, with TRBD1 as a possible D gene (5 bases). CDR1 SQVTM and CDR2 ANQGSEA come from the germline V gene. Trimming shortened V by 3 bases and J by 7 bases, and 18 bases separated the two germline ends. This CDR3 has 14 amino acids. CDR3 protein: CSVEGVALEGGYTF. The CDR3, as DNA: TGCAGCGTTGAGGGGGTGGCCCTGGAGGGTGGCTACACCTTC.

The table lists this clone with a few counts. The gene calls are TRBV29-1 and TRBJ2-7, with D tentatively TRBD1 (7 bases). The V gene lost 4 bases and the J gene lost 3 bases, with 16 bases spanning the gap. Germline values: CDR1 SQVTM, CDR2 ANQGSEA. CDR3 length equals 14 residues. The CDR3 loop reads CSVVDGTAGYEQYF. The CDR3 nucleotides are TGCAGCGTTGTCGACGGGACAGCGGGCTACGAGCAGTACTTC.

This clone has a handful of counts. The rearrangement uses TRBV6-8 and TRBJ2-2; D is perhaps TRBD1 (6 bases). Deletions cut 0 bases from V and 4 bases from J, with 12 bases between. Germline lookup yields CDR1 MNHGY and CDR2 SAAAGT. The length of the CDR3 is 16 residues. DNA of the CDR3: TGTGCCAGCAGTTACTCTGCAGGGGCGGTCACCGGGGAGCTGTTTTTT. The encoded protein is CASSYSAGAVTGELFF.

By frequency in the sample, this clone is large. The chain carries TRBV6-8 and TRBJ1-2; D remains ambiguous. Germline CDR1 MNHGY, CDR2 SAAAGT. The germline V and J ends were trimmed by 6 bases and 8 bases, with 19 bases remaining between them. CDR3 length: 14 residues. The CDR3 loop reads CASSLTTSGGGYTF. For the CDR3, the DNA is TGTGCCAGCAGCCTCACTACAAGTGGAGGAGGCTACACCTTC.

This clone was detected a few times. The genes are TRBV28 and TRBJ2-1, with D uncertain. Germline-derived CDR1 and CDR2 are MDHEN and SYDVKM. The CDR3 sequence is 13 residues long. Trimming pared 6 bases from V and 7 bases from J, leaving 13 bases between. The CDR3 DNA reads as TGTGCCAGCAGCCCCCTAAGTGGTAATGAGCAGTTCTTC. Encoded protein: CASSPLSGNEQFF.

The CDR3 coding sequence is TGTGCCAGCAGCATCCGGACTAGGGCGGGTGGCGGGGAGCTGTTTTTT. It encodes CASSIRTRAGGGELFF. The chain uses TRBV9 and TRBJ2-2, with 7 nucleotides matching TRBD2. The CDR3 is made up of 16 amino acids. V lost 4 bases, J lost 7 bases, and 13 bases stayed unmatched. Germline CDR1 reads SGDLS; CDR2 reads YYNGEE.

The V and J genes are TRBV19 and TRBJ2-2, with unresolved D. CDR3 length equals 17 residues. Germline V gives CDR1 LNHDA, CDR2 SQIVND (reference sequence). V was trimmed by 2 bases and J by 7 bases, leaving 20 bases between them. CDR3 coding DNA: TGTGCCAGTAGTATATATCCCCCAGGCGGTGTTTTCGGGGAGCTGTTTTTT. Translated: CASSIYPPGGVFGELFF.

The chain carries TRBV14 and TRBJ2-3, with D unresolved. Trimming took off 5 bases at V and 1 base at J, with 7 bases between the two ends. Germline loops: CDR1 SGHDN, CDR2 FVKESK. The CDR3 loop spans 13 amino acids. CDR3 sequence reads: CASSKFRTDTQYF. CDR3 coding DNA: TGTGCCAGCAGCAAGTTTCGCACAGATACGCAGTATTTT.